This T cell receptor (beta chain) was sequenced for a study of PD-L1 blockade in urothelial cancer. As for the study in general: Blood analyses occurred 3 weeks (second dose) and 6 weeks post treatment start.

It was locally advanced or metastatic urothelial carcinoma that patients had. Only in-frame clones appear in the TCRdb table, and some are missing; sequencing was by immunoSEQ multiplex PCR. The data contain tens of thousands of clones, about 80% of them singletons. Of note for this clone: Its antigen remains unidentified.

Findings and limits, study-wide: Tumor-associated blood clones were expanded more by durable-benefit patients at 3 weeks.

Trimming at V came to 4 bases and at J to 6 bases, leaving 5 bases not matched to a gene. This CDR3 is 16 amino acids long. CDR1 is SGHVS and CDR2 is FNYEAQ in the germline V gene. J is TRBJ2-3 and V is TRBV7-6; 15 bases fit TRBD2. This TCR was sampled from a man aged 65 to 79 with urothelial cancer. The sequencing used PBMCs, collected around atezolizumab (anti-PD-L1) treatment. The CDR3 nucleotides are TGTGCCAGCAGCTCACGGACTAGCGGGAGGGTGGATACGCAGTATTTT. Protein sequence: CASSSRTSGRVDTQYF.